The rows below give T cell receptor beta chains drawn from one sample of a study of CD8 T cells in ankylosing spondylitis. TCRdb redid the calling of the 5' RACE reads with MiXCR, one entry per CDR3 protein. The data hold roughly 90,000 distinct CDR3 sequences, with roughly 8.3% observed a single time. The sequenced material came from blood, either unsorted or a sorted T cell fraction (not recorded which). These receptors originate from a male donor with ankylosing spondylitis or in good health (not recorded which). Both conserved end residues are part of each CDR3. The order of the fields is CDR3 protein, V gene.

CDR3 protein: CASSLRDEKLFF; V gene: TRBV7-9
CDR3 protein: CASSSQGEDEKLFF; V gene: TRBV5-4
CDR3 protein: CASSSSKLGRGGNQPQHF; V gene: TRBV11-1
CDR3 protein: CATSPIESYEQYF; V gene: TRBV15
CDR3 protein: CASSLLGARETQYF; V gene: TRBV7-2
CDR3 protein: CASSYSGESSYNEQFF; V gene: TRBV6-5
CDR3 protein: CASSYLREGPGYGYTF; V gene: TRBV6-2/TRBV6-3
CDR3 protein: CASSLGEGYGYTF; V gene: TRBV12-3/TRBV12-4
CDR3 protein: CAITAGTVGGSGYTF; V gene: TRBV10-3
CDR3 protein: CSAEGGGNTEAFF; V gene: TRBV20-1
CDR3 protein: CASSDGPRVRSGNTIYF; V gene: TRBV9
CDR3 protein: CASSLSLGTNTGELFF; V gene: TRBV28
CDR3 protein: CASSLASGTPPRYEQFF; V gene: TRBV7-8
CDR3 protein: CSARLAGAGEQYF; V gene: TRBV20-1
CDR3 protein: CASSYRWGPNYGYTF; V gene: TRBV27
CDR3 protein: CSAETTGAPGGYTF; V gene: TRBV20-1
CDR3 protein: CASSKEGGGSLLYEQYF; V gene: TRBV21-1
CDR3 protein: CSAPGLGTDTQYF; V gene: TRBV20-1
CDR3 protein: CASKGPRDREGGKPGELFF; V gene: TRBV4-2
CDR3 protein: CASSVDSDSNQPQHF; V gene: TRBV2
CDR3 protein: CASSQITAYNEQFF; V gene: TRBV14
CDR3 protein: CATKQQGSYNEQFF; V gene: TRBV19
CDR3 protein: CASSQDRVKGTEAFF; V gene: TRBV3-1
CDR3 protein: CASSQVRGPGSNQPQHF; V gene: TRBV4-2
CDR3 protein: CSASRTGRSEQYF; V gene: TRBV20-1
CDR3 protein: CASSLWRISTGGENTEAFF; V gene: TRBV7-2
CDR3 protein: CASSTRDRVETQYF; V gene: TRBV5-1
CDR3 protein: CSVALGGAKTEAFF; V gene: TRBV29-1
CDR3 protein: CASSWQGGEQYF; V gene: TRBV7-9
CDR3 protein: CASSGTSYEQYF; V gene: TRBV6-6
CDR3 protein: CASSRGGGATGNTIYF; V gene: TRBV7-2
CDR3 protein: CASSQDLNREIYEQYF; V gene: TRBV4-3
CDR3 protein: CAISGLQGMNTEAFF; V gene: TRBV10-3
CDR3 protein: CATSIGARDEKLFF; V gene: TRBV15
CDR3 protein: CASSLPDRNTEAFF; V gene: TRBV5-1
CDR3 protein: CASSLGEGSYEQYF; V gene: TRBV7-2
CDR3 protein: CASTYRGSDIQYF; V gene: TRBV7-2
CDR3 protein: CASSTRTGDNIQYF; V gene: TRBV6-1
CDR3 protein: CAWSEGAGGRGDTQYF; V gene: TRBV30
CDR3 protein: CSARDFDTQYF; V gene: TRBV20-1
CDR3 protein: CASSTNSGANVLTF; V gene: TRBV19
CDR3 protein: CASSLEQGYGYTF; V gene: TRBV5-6
CDR3 protein: CSARTGEIGGYTF; V gene: TRBV20-1
CDR3 protein: CASSYGASHGYTF; V gene: TRBV5-6
CDR3 protein: CCAREVGAGPYEQYF; V gene: TRBV20-1
CDR3 protein: CASSLGPDQPQHF; V gene: TRBV7-2
CDR3 protein: CASSLGREFSYNEQFF; V gene: TRBV7-2
CDR3 protein: CSARELRRSSYNEQFF; V gene: TRBV20-1
CDR3 protein: CASSVERSSYEQYF; V gene: TRBV9